The 10 T cell receptor beta chains listed next were all sequenced from one sample in a study of blood T cell repertoires in COVID-19. Libraries were prepared by immunoSEQ multiplex PCR; TCRdb keeps only in-frame clonotypes and omits some of them. The sample consists of over 350,000 clones, about nine tenths of them appearing once. The sequenced material came from PBMCs or T cells enriched from blood (not recorded which). The receptors shown here come from a woman in her thirties or forties who had been exposed to COVID-19.

This rearrangement joins TRBV15 to TRBJ2-5; D may be TRBD2 (5 bases). Germline V gene lookup returns CDR1 LNHNV and CDR2 YYDKDF (reference sequence). The CDR3 runs to 12 residues. The V end lost 5 bases, the J end lost 5 bases, and 9 bases lay between the germline ends. The CDR3 nucleotides are TGTGCCACCAGCCTAGCCCACGAGACCCAGTACTTC. Translation: CATSLAHETQYF.

A note on this clone: The sample holds other DNA sequences that translate to the same CDR3. V usage is TRBV5-1 and J usage is TRBJ1-2; D remains unclear. Germline V gene data show CDR1 as SGHRS and CDR2 as YFSETQ. The germline V and J ends were trimmed by 0 bases and 6 bases, with 9 bases remaining between them. This CDR3 has 13 residues. CDR3 bases: TGCGCCAGCAGCTTGGGCGGCGGGAATGGCTACACCTTC. Its translation: CASSLGGGNGYTF. The full variable domain, its missing parts supplied by reference TRBV5-1 and TRBJ1-2, is KAGVTQTPRYLIKTRGQQVTLSCSPISGHRSVSWYQQTPGQGLQFLFEYFSETQRNKGNFPGRFSGRQFSNSRSEMNVSTLELGDSALYLCASSLGGGNGYTFGSGTRLTVV.

This clone has just one count. The chain joins TRBV30 to TRBJ2-5; the D is unclear. Germline values: CDR1 GTSNPN, CDR2 SVGIG (reference sequence). V was shortened by 1 base and J by 2 bases, with 8 bases between the two germline ends. The CDR3 length is 13 residues. CDR3 in amino acids: CAWSETAQETQYF. In DNA form, the CDR3 reads TGTGCCTGGAGTGAAACAGCACAAGAGACCCAGTACTTC.

The chain carries TRBV5-5 and TRBJ1-2, with D hard to call. The CDR3 sequence is 13 residues long. Trimming pared 5 bases from V and 4 bases from J, leaving 12 bases between. Germline-derived CDR1 and CDR2 are SGHKS and YYEKEE (reference sequence). CDR3 coding DNA: TGTGCCAGCAGTCTTCTGGGGAGCTATGGCTACACCTTC. It encodes CASSLLGSYGYTF.

The genes are TRBV14 and TRBJ2-2; D ambiguous. V gave up 1 base and J gave up 5 bases, with 11 bases separating them. This CDR3 is 15 amino acids long. The germline CDR1 and CDR2 sequences are SGHDN and FVKESK. CDR3 in amino acids: CASSQVSRLTGELFF. The CDR3 coding sequence is TGTGCCAGCAGCCAAGTTAGCCGTCTTACCGGGGAGCTGTTTTTT.

The genes are TRBV27 and TRBJ2-7; 11 nucleotides agree with TRBD1. Looked up from germline, CDR1 is MNHEY and CDR2 is SMNVEV (reference sequence). The J segment lost 3 bases and the V segment lost 5 bases, leaving 6 bases of the junction unmatched. The CDR3 runs to 15 residues. CDR3 bases: TGTGCCAGCAGTCCCAAAGGGACAGGGGGCTACGAGCAGTACTTC. Translation gives CASSPKGTGGYEQYF.

The V call is TRBV5-1, the J call TRBJ2-1; 10 nucleotides agree with TRBD1. J gave up 7 bases and V 0 bases, and 4 bases lay outside the gene matches. The CDR3 sequence is 15 residues long. Germline V gene lookup returns CDR1 SGHRS and CDR2 YFSETQ. Here the CDR3 reads CASSLGDRGRNEQFF. The CDR3 DNA reads TGCGCCAGCAGCTTGGGAGACAGGGGGCGGAATGAGCAGTTCTTC.

The chain recombines TRBV19 with TRBJ1-4; D is ambiguous. This CDR3 region has 16 residues. Germline V gives CDR1 LNHDA, CDR2 SQIVND (reference sequence). V lost 4 bases, J lost 0 bases, and 12 bases lay in between. CDR3 coding DNA: TGTGCCAGTAGTACCTCATTCGGTGCAACTAATGAAAAACTGTTTTTT. This gives the protein CASSTSFGATNEKLFF.

V usage is TRBV28 and J usage is TRBJ2-7; perhaps TRBD1 as D (6 bases). V lost 3 bases and J 5 bases, leaving 17 bases between the germline ends. Germline assignment: CDR1 MDHEN and CDR2 SYDVKM. This CDR3 comprises 15 residues. CDR3 in amino acids: CASSFRYRETNEQYF. The CDR3 DNA reads as TGTGCCAGCAGTTTCCGATACAGGGAAACCAACGAGCAGTACTTC.

The J gene is TRBJ2-1, the V gene TRBV7-3, with 10 bases that match TRBD2. Germline trimming cut 4 bases from V and 2 bases from J; bases unmatched to any gene: 5. The CDR3 loop spans 16 amino acids. Germline CDR1 and CDR2: SGHTA and FQGTGA. CDR3 DNA: TGTGCCAGCAGCTCTCTAGCGGGAGCCACCTACAATGAGCAGTTCTTC. It is translated as CASSSLAGATYNEQFF.